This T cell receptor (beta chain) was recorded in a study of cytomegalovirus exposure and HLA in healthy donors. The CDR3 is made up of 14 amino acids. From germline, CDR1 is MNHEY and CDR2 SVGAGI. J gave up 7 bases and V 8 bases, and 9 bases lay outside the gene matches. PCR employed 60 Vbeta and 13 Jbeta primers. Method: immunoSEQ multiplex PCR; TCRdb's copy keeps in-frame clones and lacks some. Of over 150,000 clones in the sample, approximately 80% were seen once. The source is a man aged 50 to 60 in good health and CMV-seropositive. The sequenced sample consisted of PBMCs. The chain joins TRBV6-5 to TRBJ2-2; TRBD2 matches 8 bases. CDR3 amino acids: CASSNGRENGELFF. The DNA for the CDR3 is TGTGCCAGCTCGAACGGGAGGGAGAACGGGGAGCTGTTTTTT.